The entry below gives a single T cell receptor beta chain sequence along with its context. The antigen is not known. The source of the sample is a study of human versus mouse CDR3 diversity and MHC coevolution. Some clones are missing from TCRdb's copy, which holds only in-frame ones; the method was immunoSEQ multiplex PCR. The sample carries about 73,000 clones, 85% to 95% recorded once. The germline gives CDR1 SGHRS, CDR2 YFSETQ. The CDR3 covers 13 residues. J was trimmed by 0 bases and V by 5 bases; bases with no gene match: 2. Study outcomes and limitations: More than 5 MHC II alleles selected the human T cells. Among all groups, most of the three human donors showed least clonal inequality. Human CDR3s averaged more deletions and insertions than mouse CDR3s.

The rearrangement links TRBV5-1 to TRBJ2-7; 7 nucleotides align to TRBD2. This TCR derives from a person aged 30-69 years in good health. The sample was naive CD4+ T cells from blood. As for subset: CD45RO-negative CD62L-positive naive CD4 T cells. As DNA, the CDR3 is TGCGCCAGCAGGAGCGGGATCTCCTACGAGCAGTACTTC. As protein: CASRSGISYEQYF.